The TCR beta chain under discussion was sequenced for a study of response to subunit inactivated influenza vaccine. Points from the study as a whole: Few additional T cells are recruited per seasonal influenza vaccination, authors suggested.

There are a few counts of this clonotype. Antigen: not known. Germline V lookup: CDR1 ENHRY, CDR2 SYGVKD. The CDR3 is made up of 16 amino acids. J gave up 8 bases and V 5 bases, and 11 bases lay outside the gene matches. From the RT-PCR reads, TCRdb called clonotypes with MiXCR, one entry per CDR3 protein. The sample lists approximately 680,000 distinct CDR3 sequences, 15% to 19% seen once, with roughly 11% in the top ten. The sequencing here drew on PBMCs from blood, taken 11 to 12 days after vaccination. This receptor was taken from a man aged 50-60 years who received an inactivated influenza vaccine. V and J are TRBV10-3 and TRBJ2-3, with 12 positions matching TRBD2. DNA of the CDR3: TGTGCCATCAGTACCTCTAGCGGGGGGGCCAAAGGTACGCAGTATTTT. It yields the protein CAISTSSGGAKGTQYF.